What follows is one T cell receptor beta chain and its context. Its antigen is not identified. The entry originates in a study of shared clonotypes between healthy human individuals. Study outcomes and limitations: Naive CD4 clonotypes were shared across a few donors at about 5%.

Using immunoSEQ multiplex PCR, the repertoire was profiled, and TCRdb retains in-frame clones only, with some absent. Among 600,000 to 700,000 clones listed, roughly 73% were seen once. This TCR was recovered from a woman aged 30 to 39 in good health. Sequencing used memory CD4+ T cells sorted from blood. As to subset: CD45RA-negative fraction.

CDR3 sequence (DNA): TGTGCCAGCACCCCAGGGGGGAGAGAATATGGCTACACCTTC. It yields the protein CASTPGGREYGYTF. The rearrangement uses TRBV28 and TRBJ1-2; the match to TRBD1 covers 7 bases. The V gene end was trimmed by 7 bases and the J gene end by 5 bases; junction bases not matched to a gene: 10. Germline loops: CDR1 MDHEN, CDR2 SYDVKM. The CDR3 totals 14 residues.